One TCR beta chain is described in this entry. What this receptor recognizes is not known. Base qualities are not provided; no much larger clone lies one nucleotide away. RNA was extracted using the RNeasy kit, and about 0.45 to 1 ug of the RNA was reverse transcribed with random hexamers. The immunoSEQ multiplex PCR assay, covering 54 Vbeta and 13 Jbeta segments, was used to amplify TCR beta CDR3 regions. To correct PCR amplification bias, a synthetic template baseline was used for both primer optimization and computational correction. The original pipeline was this. Reads were annotated to V, D and J genes per IMGT and analyzed with immunoSEQ Analyzer, keeping only productive sequences. Clonality was calculated as one minus the Shannon entropy normalized by log2 of the number of productive unique sequences. For each patient and control, public and private clones were evaluated within the 100 most prevalent clones. A clone was defined as Susac-specific if it was absent from the healthy and MS cohorts, from over a thousand published viral clones and from other ImmuneACCESS disease sequences. TCRdb trimmed the raw reads at Q25, called clones with MiXCR and kept productive beta chains. Rows are unified per CDR3 protein, each entry keeping the most common DNA and genes. TCRdb, rather than the study authors, made the V and J calls. The sample yields roughly 130,000 distinct CDR3 sequences; approximately 95% were counted once. Clones ranked in the top ten supply about 0.11% of the sample.

The record originates from a study of CD8 T cells in Susac syndrome (dated by TCRdb to the late 2010s). Some background on the complete study: The study used repertoire sequencing to test whether antigen drove CD8+ T cell activation and differentiation in Susac syndrome.

Broad study findings and their caveats: The number of individuals in the TCR sequencing and HLA analysis was acknowledged as relatively small.

High-throughput TCR beta sequencing profiled peripheral blood CD8+ and CD4+ T cells from healthy donors, Susac syndrome patients and multiple sclerosis patients. Treatment-naive patients with stable or active relapsing-remitting disease fulfilling revised McDonald criteria were used as multiple sclerosis controls. Bulk CD8+ and CD4+ T cells were purified by magnetic negative isolation, while CD8+ TEMRA cells were enriched using FACS. Blood was drawn into EDTA tubes, processed within 24 hours, and PBMCs were isolated by density gradient centrifugation. PBMCs intended for TCR sequencing were cryopreserved in liquid nitrogen and were subsequently thawed in a 37 degrees C water bath. The sorted or isolated CD4+, CD8+ and CD8+ TEMRA cells reached a purity of at least 90%. This clonotype was obtained from a human donor with multiple sclerosis. The sample was CD4+ T cells from PBMCs.

CDR3 protein: CSARFGTGGREQFF. At the DNA level, the sequence is TGCAGTGCTAGATTTGGGACAGGGGGCCGTGAGCAGTTCTTC. The sequence links TRBV20-1 to TRBJ2-1; the central 12 bases match TRBD1. CDR1 DFQATT and CDR2 SNEGSKA are derived from the germline V gene (reference sequence). The CDR3 holds 14 amino acids from the cysteine to the phenylalanine. The DNA shown is the 42-base CDR3, in frame from base 1. V and J are trimmed by 2 bases and 9 bases, and the gene matches miss 5 bases of the junction.